This is a list of T cell receptor beta chains from one sample in a study of cytomegalovirus exposure and HLA in healthy donors. Produced via immunoSEQ multiplex PCR; TCRdb's table is partial and in-frame only. The data show about 120,000 clones, with more than 65% seen just once and less than 6% held by the top ten. Sequencing was performed on PBMCs. Source of these receptors: a man aged 18 to 29 in good health and CMV-seropositive. CDR3s include the opening cysteine and the closing phenylalanine or tryptophan. Each record gives: CDR3 protein, J gene, V gene, D gene, CDR3 length. A D gene is named only where the DNA matches it firmly.

cdr3_aa: CASSWGGGLEYTEAFF
j_call: TRBJ1-1
v_call: TRBV5-4
d_call: -
cdr3_length: 16

cdr3_aa: CASSSDRDGSPLHF
j_call: TRBJ1-6
v_call: TRBV6-5
d_call: TRBD1
cdr3_length: 14

cdr3_aa: CASLDGGNYGYTF
j_call: TRBJ1-2
v_call: TRBV5-8
d_call: -
cdr3_length: 13

cdr3_aa: CASSPRQGPMNTEAFF
j_call: TRBJ1-1
v_call: TRBV4-1
d_call: TRBD1
cdr3_length: 16

cdr3_aa: CASRTGYSPLHF
j_call: TRBJ1-6
v_call: TRBV6-6
d_call: TRBD1
cdr3_length: 12

cdr3_aa: CASSPGWGVDQPQHF
j_call: TRBJ1-5
v_call: TRBV5-1
d_call: -
cdr3_length: 15

cdr3_aa: CSVVAGIDTGELFF
j_call: TRBJ2-2
v_call: TRBV29-1
d_call: TRBD2
cdr3_length: 14

cdr3_aa: CAWDRNNEKLFF
j_call: TRBJ1-4
v_call: TRBV30
d_call: -
cdr3_length: 12

cdr3_aa: CASSSRTGGSDTQYF
j_call: TRBJ2-3
v_call: TRBV28
d_call: TRBD1
cdr3_length: 15

cdr3_aa: CASSQAGTSGRYTQYF
j_call: TRBJ2-3
v_call: TRBV14
d_call: TRBD2
cdr3_length: 16

cdr3_aa: CASSEPLAPRGNTIYF
j_call: TRBJ1-3
v_call: TRBV6-1
d_call: -
cdr3_length: 16

cdr3_aa: CAWIRGRPGYGYTF
j_call: TRBJ1-2
v_call: TRBV30
d_call: -
cdr3_length: 14

cdr3_aa: CASSLMRNNEQFF
j_call: TRBJ2-1
v_call: TRBV7-3
d_call: -
cdr3_length: 13

cdr3_aa: CASSPYQGAQGQPQHF
j_call: TRBJ1-5
v_call: TRBV18
d_call: TRBD1
cdr3_length: 16

cdr3_aa: CASSESGRRGLSYNEQFF
j_call: TRBJ2-1
v_call: TRBV25-1
d_call: -
cdr3_length: 18

cdr3_aa: CASSLGGRNSPLHF
j_call: TRBJ1-6
v_call: TRBV6-1
d_call: -
cdr3_length: 14

cdr3_aa: CASRKEGAAGNQPQHF
j_call: TRBJ1-5
v_call: TRBV27
d_call: TRBD1
cdr3_length: 16

cdr3_aa: CASSFGGGVPYEQYF
j_call: TRBJ2-7
v_call: TRBV27
d_call: TRBD2
cdr3_length: 15

cdr3_aa: CASSPGQGGTDTQYF
j_call: TRBJ2-3
v_call: TRBV5-1
d_call: -
cdr3_length: 15

cdr3_aa: CASSQESSGWDSTTGELFF
j_call: TRBJ2-2
v_call: TRBV4-1
d_call: -
cdr3_length: 19

cdr3_aa: CASSLVGDRAFF
j_call: TRBJ1-1
v_call: TRBV11-2
d_call: TRBD1
cdr3_length: 12

cdr3_aa: CASSPHSQAPHGYTF
j_call: TRBJ1-2
v_call: TRBV6-6
d_call: -
cdr3_length: 15

cdr3_aa: CASSSLPGTSGSLSSEQYF
j_call: TRBJ2-7
v_call: TRBV4-1
d_call: TRBD2
cdr3_length: 19

cdr3_aa: CSASRDMADYGYTF
j_call: TRBJ1-2
v_call: TRBV29-1
d_call: -
cdr3_length: 14

cdr3_aa: CASSRQSTNEQFF
j_call: TRBJ2-1
v_call: TRBV6-5
d_call: -
cdr3_length: 13

cdr3_aa: CASRSGQSNTEAFF
j_call: TRBJ1-1
v_call: TRBV6-5
d_call: -
cdr3_length: 14

cdr3_aa: CASSEYQDFRNEQFF
j_call: TRBJ2-1
v_call: TRBV10-1
d_call: -
cdr3_length: 15

cdr3_aa: CASSTDRADGYTF
j_call: TRBJ1-2
v_call: TRBV5-1
d_call: TRBD1
cdr3_length: 13

cdr3_aa: CASSLLGQDNQPQHF
j_call: TRBJ1-5
v_call: TRBV18
d_call: TRBD1
cdr3_length: 15

cdr3_aa: CAWNTNTEAFF
j_call: TRBJ1-1
v_call: TRBV30
d_call: -
cdr3_length: 11

cdr3_aa: CASRGGGSVYEQYF
j_call: TRBJ2-7
v_call: TRBV6-1
d_call: -
cdr3_length: 14

cdr3_aa: CASSPEENYGYTF
j_call: TRBJ1-2
v_call: TRBV18
d_call: -
cdr3_length: 13

cdr3_aa: CATSRYGLAINEQFF
j_call: TRBJ2-1
v_call: TRBV15
d_call: TRBD2
cdr3_length: 15

cdr3_aa: CASSLGTVHSYNEQFF
j_call: TRBJ2-1
v_call: TRBV5-1
d_call: TRBD1
cdr3_length: 16

cdr3_aa: CASTLSGGHEQYF
j_call: TRBJ2-7
v_call: TRBV7-8
d_call: TRBD1
cdr3_length: 13

cdr3_aa: CASSLTGSNTEAFF
j_call: TRBJ1-1
v_call: TRBV7-9
d_call: -
cdr3_length: 14

cdr3_aa: CASSLAQQPNYGYTF
j_call: TRBJ1-2
v_call: TRBV5-1
d_call: -
cdr3_length: 15

cdr3_aa: CASSIGTGGAKDTQYF
j_call: TRBJ2-3
v_call: TRBV19
d_call: TRBD1
cdr3_length: 16

cdr3_aa: CASGPFGRGYGYTF
j_call: TRBJ1-2
v_call: TRBV6-5
d_call: -
cdr3_length: 14

cdr3_aa: CATSRGQREGSGNTIYF
j_call: TRBJ1-3
v_call: TRBV15
d_call: -
cdr3_length: 17

cdr3_aa: CASSPWNTEAFF
j_call: TRBJ1-1
v_call: TRBV7-9
d_call: -
cdr3_length: 12

cdr3_aa: CASRGRGYEQYF
j_call: TRBJ2-7
v_call: TRBV19
d_call: -
cdr3_length: 12

cdr3_aa: CASSIRGPPANTGELFF
j_call: TRBJ2-2
v_call: TRBV19
d_call: TRBD1
cdr3_length: 17

cdr3_aa: CASSPTGQNNSPLHF
j_call: TRBJ1-6
v_call: TRBV18
d_call: TRBD1
cdr3_length: 15

cdr3_aa: CASSLSRTSGRDNEQFF
j_call: TRBJ2-1
v_call: TRBV7-6
d_call: TRBD2
cdr3_length: 17

cdr3_aa: CASSREGSHTGELFF
j_call: TRBJ2-2
v_call: TRBV9
d_call: TRBD2
cdr3_length: 15

cdr3_aa: CASSLVASGRYYEQYF
j_call: -
v_call: TRBV13
d_call: TRBD2
cdr3_length: 16

cdr3_aa: CASSPSRGGQGSSYEQYF
j_call: TRBJ2-7
v_call: TRBV11-2
d_call: TRBD1
cdr3_length: 18

cdr3_aa: CASSFPTGVRQPQHF
j_call: TRBJ1-5
v_call: TRBV28
d_call: TRBD1
cdr3_length: 15

cdr3_aa: CASKGARSWSNQPQHF
j_call: TRBJ1-5
v_call: TRBV2
d_call: TRBD1
cdr3_length: 16

cdr3_aa: CASSLLPSSGNTIYF
j_call: TRBJ1-3
v_call: TRBV13
d_call: -
cdr3_length: 15